This T cell receptor beta chain emerged from a study of T cells in Graves' hyperthyroidism and ophthalmopathy. About the study: It was at initial diagnosis, before any treatment, that peripheral blood was collected.

Notes on this clonotype: Its antigen is unknown.

Findings of the study overall: Among thyroid clonotypes expanded above 0.001, most also appeared in blood.

Using approximately 10 ml of fresh peripheral blood, PBMCs were prepared. Amplified TCR beta CDR3 regions came from RNA transcripts. HTBI primers were employed in a first-round RT-PCR of the TCR CDR3. TCRdb re-called the multiplex PCR reads through MiXCR, storing one row per CDR3 protein. The sample holds some 320,000 distinct CDR3 sequences, roughly an eighth seen once. The CDR3 consists of 14 residues. The germline gives CDR1 SGHAT, CDR2 FQNNGV. The V and J ends lost 2 bases and 2 bases respectively, with 10 bases between them. This TCR came from a woman in her thirties or forties with Graves' ophthalmopathy. The rearrangement joins TRBV11-2 to TRBJ2-7; D is ambiguous. The specimen was blood. The CDR3 loop is CASSLRGSPYEQYF. Written as DNA, the CDR3 is TGTGCCAGCAGCTTACGCGGTAGCCCCTACGAGCAGTACTTC.